This T cell receptor beta chain is drawn from a study of monozygotic twins with cystic fibrosis. Study conclusions and caveats: Nucleotide-identical clonotype sharing was significantly higher within monozygotic CF twin pairs than between unrelated CF individuals.

Between the trimmed V and J ends, which lost 0 bases and 4 bases, there was a span of 10 bases. This CDR3 region has 14 residues. Germline values: CDR1 SGDLS, CDR2 YYNGEE. On this clone itself: The antigen remains unidentified.

Data came from immunoSEQ multiplex PCR; TCRdb stores just in-frame clones and leaves some out. The repertoire holds 20,000 to 30,000 clones, with 95% to 98% as singletons. The V and J genes are TRBV9 and TRBJ2-5; D possibly uses TRBD1 or TRBD2 (5 bases each). The clonotype originates from a girl aged 2 to 9 with cystic fibrosis. The sample consisted of blood. For the CDR3, the DNA is TGTGCCAGCAGCGTAGCGGCAGGGAGAGAGACCCAGTACTTC. Its translation is CASSVAAGRETQYF.